Presented here are 24 T cell receptor beta chains from one specimen sequenced in a study of cytomegalovirus exposure and HLA in healthy donors. PCR used 60 Vbeta primers and 13 Jbeta primers. Libraries were prepared by immunoSEQ multiplex PCR; TCRdb keeps only in-frame clonotypes and omits some of them. The profile shows under 120,000 clones, about 80% of them singletons. Sequencing used PBMCs. The receptors originated from a man aged 50-60 years in good health and CMV-seropositive.

V usage is TRBV19 and J usage is TRBJ1-5; possibly TRBD1 for D (5 bases). Germline V CDR1 and CDR2: LNHDA, SQIVND (reference sequence). Between the trimmed V and J ends, which lost 5 bases and 7 bases, there was a span of 12 bases. The CDR3 is 13 residues long. The CDR3 here is CASSFGGRQPQHF. CDR3 coding DNA: TGTGCCAGTAGTTTCGGGGGACGACAGCCCCAGCATTTT.

This clone has a handful of counts. The chain joins TRBV7-2 to TRBJ2-1; 7 bases match TRBD2. Trimming took 2 bases from V and 4 from J; bases not matched to a gene: 2. This CDR3 contains 14 residues. Per germline, CDR1 SGHTA and CDR2 FQGNSA. CDR3 DNA: TGTGCCAGCAGCTTACTAGCGGTGTACAATGAGCAGTTCTTC. This sequence encodes CASSLLAVYNEQFF.

The chain links TRBV5-1 to TRBJ1-6, with D tentatively TRBD1 (5 bases). Trimming left V 0 bases short and J 4 bases short, with 5 bases between. From germline, CDR1 is SGHRS and CDR2 YFSETQ. There are 14 residues in the CDR3. The CDR3 spells CASSLGQYNSPLHF. CDR3 coding DNA: TGCGCCAGCAGCTTGGGACAGTATAATTCACCCCTCCACTTT.

The rearrangement links TRBV7-6 to TRBJ1-2; tentatively, D is TRBD1 (6 bases). CDR1 and CDR2 from the germline V gene are SGHVS and FNYEAQ. CDR3 length: 13 amino acids. Between the trimmed V and J ends, which lost 3 bases and 6 bases, there was a span of 11 bases. CDR3 amino acids: CASSLGRGDGYTF. The CDR3 DNA reads TGTGCCAGCAGCTTGGGCAGGGGCGATGGCTACACCTTC.

The gene calls are TRBV9 and TRBJ2-1; D might be TRBD2 (7 bases). CDR3 size: 15 residues. Trimming left V 0 bases short and J 6 bases short, with 13 bases between. Germline loops: CDR1 SGDLS, CDR2 YYNGEE. CDR3 sequence: CASSVEGGASNEQFF. The CDR3 region has the DNA TGTGCCAGCAGCGTAGAGGGGGGGGCCTCCAATGAGCAGTTCTTC.

The chain links TRBV19 to TRBJ1-2; the match to TRBD1 covers 7 bases. CDR1 and CDR2 (germline): LNHDA, SQIVND (reference sequence). CDR3 length equals 12 residues. The ends lost 6 bases at V and 8 bases at J; junction bases unmatched: 6. The CDR3 nucleotides are TGTGCCAGTAGCTTTACAGGGGACGGCTACACCTTC. Amino acid sequence: CASSFTGDGYTF.

The chain carries TRBV10-1 and TRBJ1-2; 7 bases align to TRBD1. The CDR3 is made up of 13 amino acids. Germline loops: CDR1 WNHNN, CDR2 SYGVQD (reference sequence). J gave up 3 bases and V 10 bases, and 8 bases lay outside the gene matches. The CDR3 spells CATQQGIDYGYTF. Here the CDR3 DNA reads TGCGCCACCCAACAGGGGATCGACTATGGCTACACCTTC.

The V call is TRBV9, the J call TRBJ2-7; 8 nucleotides line up with TRBD2. Trimming at V came to 0 bases and at J to 7 bases, leaving 6 bases not matched to a gene. Looked up from germline, CDR1 is SGDLS and CDR2 is YYNGEE. The CDR3 consists of 14 residues. The chain's CDR3 is CASSVGPGGREQYF. CDR3 sequence (DNA): TGTGCCAGCAGCGTAGGGCCGGGGGGGAGGGAGCAGTACTTC.

The chain recombines TRBV5-7 with TRBJ1-1, with 9 bases matching TRBD1. TRBV5-7 is reported as an ORF; its role is uncertain. The junction had 5 bases not matched to a gene; V was cut back by 0 bases and J by 2 bases. The CDR3 runs to 16 residues. CDR3 nucleotide sequence: TGTGCCAGCAGCTTGGGGGGGGACAGGGTCAACACTGAAGCTTTCTTT. It yields the protein CASSLGGDRVNTEAFF.

This rearrangement joins TRBV7-9 to TRBJ2-5; 8 bases align to TRBD2. V lost 5 bases and J lost 1; bases outside the gene matches: 6. Germline CDR1 SEHNR, CDR2 FQNEAQ (reference sequence). This CDR3 comprises 15 residues. CDR3 coding DNA: TGTGCCAGCAGCCCCCGGGAGGGACTCCAAGAGACCCAGTACTTC. It encodes CASSPREGLQETQYF.

This chain's CDR3 is CASSSRLAGGSGELFF. The CDR3 DNA reads as TGCGCCAGCAGCTCCCGACTAGCGGGAGGATCAGGGGAGCTGTTTTTT. The V call is TRBV5-1, the J call TRBJ2-2, with 13 nucleotides matching TRBD2. The germline gives CDR1 SGHRS, CDR2 YFSETQ. With 3 bases clipped from V and 8 bases from J, the junction kept 7 bases outside the gene matches. The CDR3 runs 16 residues.

The rearrangement links TRBV5-5 to TRBJ1-4; D unclear. Trimming took off 4 bases at V and 3 bases at J, with 13 bases between the two ends. The CDR3 is made up of 15 amino acids. The germline V gene has CDR1 SGHKS and CDR2 YYEKEE (reference sequence). The CDR3 nucleotides read TGTGCCAGCAGCGTCGGGGTCCTGGCTAATGAAAAACTGTTTTTT. This sequence encodes CASSVGVLANEKLFF. The variable domain in full, with the rest retrieved from reference TRBV5-5 and TRBJ1-4, is DAGVTQSPTHLIKTRGQQVTLRCSPISGHKSVSWYQQVLGQGPQFIFQYYEKEERGRGNFPDRFSARQFPNYSSELNVNALLLGDSALYLCASSVGVLANEKLFFGSGTQLSVL.

The chain uses TRBV6-1 and TRBJ1-6, with D hard to call. The CDR3 spans 14 residues. With 2 bases removed from V and 9 bases from J, the gap between germline ends came to 11 bases. Germline V gene sequence: CDR1 MNHNS, CDR2 SASEGT. CDR3 residues: CASSELGSSSPLHF. CDR3 DNA sequence: TGTGCCAGCAGTGAACTGGGTAGCAGTTCACCCCTCCACTTT.

The J gene is TRBJ1-2, the V gene TRBV7-8, with D maybe TRBD1 (6 bases). The length of the CDR3 is 13 residues. The germline gives CDR1 SGHVS, CDR2 FQNEAQ. V lost 4 bases and J 14 bases, leaving 20 bases between the germline ends. The CDR3 DNA follows: TGTGCCAGCAGCTCCCAACTTATGGACAGTATAACCTTC. Its translation: CASSSQLMDSITF.

The chain recombines TRBV6-6 with TRBJ2-1; TRBD2 matches 13 bases. The CDR3 has 16 amino acids. V lost 6 bases, J lost 10 bases, and 12 bases stayed unmatched. Germline V gene lookup returns CDR1 MNHNY and CDR2 SVGAGI (reference sequence). The CDR3 DNA is TGTGCCAGCAGCCCTACCACTAGCGGGGGGGCGGGGGAGCAGTTCTTC. Encoded protein: CASSPTTSGGAGEQFF.

CDR3 nucleotide sequence: TGCGCCAGCAGCCTCGCGGGACTTTTCACAGATACGCAGTATTTT. It translates to CASSLAGLFTDTQYF. This chain connects TRBV4-1 to TRBJ2-3; D is possibly TRBD2 (6 bases). Germline V gene data show CDR1 as MGHRA and CDR2 as YSYEKL. The V end was cut by 4 bases, the J end by 2 bases, with 13 bases between. CDR3 length: 15 residues.

The chain links TRBV7-2 to TRBJ1-3; D gene uncertain. Germline V gene data show CDR1 as SGHTA and CDR2 as FQGNSA. The CDR3 runs to 15 residues. Trimming pared 2 bases from V and 2 bases from J, leaving 10 bases between. The CDR3 spells CASSLMGATGNTIYF. CDR3 sequence (DNA): TGTGCCAGCAGCTTAATGGGCGCCACTGGAAACACCATATATTTT.

The chain recombines TRBV10-3 with TRBJ2-2; D may be TRBD1 (6 bases). This CDR3 contains 15 residues. Germline lookup yields CDR1 ENHRY and CDR2 SYGVKD. The V and J ends lost 4 bases and 5 bases respectively, with 14 bases between them. The CDR3 loop reads CAISGYGQRTGELFF. The DNA for the CDR3 is TGTGCCATCAGTGGCTACGGACAGAGAACCGGGGAGCTGTTTTTT.

The gene calls are TRBV7-2 and TRBJ1-4; D is perhaps TRBD1 (6 bases). The V gene lost 0 bases and the J gene lost 7 bases, with 12 bases spanning the gap. The germline V gene encodes CDR1 SGHTA and CDR2 FQGNSA. There are 15 residues in the CDR3. CDR3 in DNA: TGTGCCAGCAGCTTAGCCCCCGCACAGGGTGAAAAACTGTTTTTT. Translating it yields CASSLAPAQGEKLFF.

V is TRBV5-1 and J is TRBJ1-1, with 7 positions matching TRBD1. Germline V CDR1 and CDR2: SGHRS, YFSETQ. The CDR3 is 14 amino acids. The J segment lost 4 bases and the V segment lost 4 bases, leaving 7 bases of the junction unmatched. The CDR3 DNA is TGCGCCAGCAGCATTACAGGGGTGGGCACTGAAGCTTTCTTT. Translated: CASSITGVGTEAFF.

This chain links TRBV5-1 with TRBJ2-5; 7 nucleotides line up with TRBD1. V shed 4 bases, J shed 0 bases, and the junction held 6 bases outside the gene matches. The CDR3 is 15 residues long. The V gene's germline CDR1 is SGHRS and CDR2 YFSETQ. DNA for the CDR3: TGCGCCAGCAGCGCCCCCGGGACAGACCAAGAGACCCAGTACTTC. Encoded protein: CASSAPGTDQETQYF. The full variable domain, completed using reference TRBV5-1 and TRBJ2-5, is KAGVTQTPRYLIKTRGQQVTLSCSPISGHRSVSWYQQTPGQGLQFLFEYFSETQRNKGNFPGRFSGRQFSNSRSEMNVSTLELGDSALYLCASSAPGTDQETQYFGPGTRLLVL.

The rearrangement joins TRBV7-2 to TRBJ1-5; maybe TRBD1 (6 bases). Germline values: CDR1 SGHTA, CDR2 FQGNSA. The length of the CDR3 is 15 residues. V was shortened by 2 bases and J by 4 bases, with 12 bases between the two germline ends. DNA of the CDR3: TGTGCCAGCAGCTTAAGCAGGGGAGGGAATCAGCCCCAGCATTTT. Translation: CASSLSRGGNQPQHF.

This sequence joins TRBV5-4 and TRBJ2-1; 12 bases match TRBD2. J was trimmed by 6 bases and V by 0 bases; bases with no gene match: 1. This CDR3 is built from 15 residues. Germline V gene sequence: CDR1 SGHNT, CDR2 YYREEE (reference sequence). The CDR3 coding sequence is TGTGCCAGCAGCTTGGCTAGCGGGGGGGGCAATGAGCAGTTCTTC. Its protein product is CASSLASGGGNEQFF.

The chain has TRBV18 and TRBJ2-1, with 9 bases fitting TRBD1. The CDR3 has 15 residues. Germline CDR1 reads KGHSH; CDR2 reads LQKENI. The V and J ends lost 4 bases and 7 bases, in that order; junction bases with no gene match: 8. The CDR3 region has the DNA TGTGCCAGCTCACTGGGACAGGGTCTCCAAAATGAGCAGTTCTTC. Translation gives CASSLGQGLQNEQFF.